This section outlines one T cell receptor (beta chain) sequence together with its context. Its antigen is unidentified. TCRdb's table, derived via immunoSEQ multiplex PCR, lists solely in-frame clones and lacks some. The table records over 150,000 clones, roughly nine tenths of them present only once. The CDR3 sequence is 15 residues long. V gave up 0 bases and J gave up 3 bases; unmatched junction bases: 4. The germline CDR1 and CDR2 sequences are LNHNV and YYDKDF (reference sequence). This specimen comes from a study of T cell responses to AZD1222 COVID-19 vaccine. Study-wide results and caveats: Spike-specific TCR depth and breadth grew after two AZD1222 doses. Most donors were white British and more were female, and clonal diversity was possibly underestimated.

The sequences come from peripheral blood, collected on day 0 of AZD1222 vaccination. This sequence was found in an adult in good health. This chain joins TRBV15 and TRBJ2-7, with 8 nucleotides matching TRBD2. The CDR3 DNA reads as TGTGCCACCAGCAGAGATGCTAGCGGGTACTACGAGCAGTACTTC. Protein sequence: CATSRDASGYYEQYF.